Sequencing of this T cell receptor beta chain was carried out in a study of T cell responses to AZD1222 COVID-19 vaccine. CDR1 is LNHDA and CDR2 is SQIVND in the germline V gene (reference sequence). CDR3 size: 14 residues. J gave up 3 bases and V 8 bases, and 4 bases lay outside the gene matches. Study observations and caveats: Spike-specific TCR breadth and depth both grew after two AZD1222 doses. Most donors were white British, females outnumbered males, and clonal diversity was possibly underestimated. Nearly half of spike-specific TCRs reportedly target unmutated variant regions.

Clones were read by immunoSEQ multiplex PCR, and TCRdb kept only the in-frame ones, dropping some. The sample shows 95,000 to 100,000 clones, 88% of them seen only once. On this clone: The antigen is not known.

The sequence derives from an adult who received the AZD1222 COVID-19 vaccine. The sample in question was peripheral blood, obtained 28 days after the second AZD1222 dose. This chain uses TRBV19 with TRBJ2-2; 9 nucleotides line up with TRBD1. The CDR3 spells CASSWDRDTGELFF. CDR3 sequence (DNA): TGTGCCAGTTCCTGGGACAGGGACACCGGGGAGCTGTTTTTT.